This record concerns one T cell receptor (beta chain) sequence. The target of this receptor is not known. No base-level quality is on record; no much larger clone is a single base apart. This sample was included in a study of cytomegalovirus exposure and HLA in healthy donors (TCRdb year 2017). Study-level background: An earlier analysis of approximately 590 of the donors reported 250 to 350 Gb of sequence data and around 120 million unique TCR beta sequences from about 179 million T cells. About 280 gigabases of sequencing data and 70 million to 100 million unique TCR sequences made up an early release that covered 500 to 650 HLA-typed donors. The genetic ancestry cluster associated with self-reported Caucasian donors included over 65% of the roughly 400 genotyped donors. The study was designed to test whether signatures of past pathogen exposure could be identified by cataloging public T cell receptors. The study profiled the T cell repertoires of 666 subjects by immunosequencing and related them to cytomegalovirus serostatus. A separate validation cohort of about 110 different subjects was used in addition to the roughly 670-subject first cohort. High-throughput TCR immunosequencing, statistical association of individual TCRs with disease status, and machine learning were combined to predict cytomegalovirus infection status. In a later analysis, previously published TCR beta repertoires from several hundred donors were re-analyzed and high-resolution HLA genotyping was added so that TCR occurrence patterns could be studied. The later analysis used no new phenotypic data to find candidate immune exposures, relying instead on TCR beta sequences and their occurrence across donors. In an earlier analysis of about 590 of the donors, high-throughput TCR beta sequencing was used to judge whether each TCR beta V gene segment behaved as functional or pseudogenic. Donor age, sex, ethnicity and CMV serostatus were collected together with the repertoire data. Genome-wide SNP genotypes for about 65% of the roughly 700 donors were used in a later genetic analysis, which treated that subset as a discovery cohort. All discovery cohort repertoires had been generated on a single sequencing platform. Both class I and class II loci were covered by HLA typing, at four-digit resolution. Typing coverage varied by locus: about 629-630 donors for A, B, C, DRB1 and DQB1; roughly 510 for DQA1; more than 600 for DPA1; approximately 490 for DPB1. Four to six DR-DQ haplotypes were handled as single units for association and clustering, since linkage in the cohort was strong. Across some 400 genotyped donors of the cohort, an average of approximately 240,000 unique TCR beta nucleotide sequences per donor were sequenced, and roughly a sixth of those sequences were non-productive.

The library relied on the immunoSEQ multiplex PCR assay. The multiplex PCR relied on a mix of 60 forward primers for TCR Vbeta segments and 13 reverse primers for TCR Jbeta segments. A multiplex PCR assay on genomic DNA amplified the CDR3 region of rearranged TCR beta genes. The Illumina HiSeq System was used to sequence the amplified TCR beta libraries as 87-base-pair reads. The study's own analysis went as follows. Across the 600 to 700 repertoires, a later analysis counted roughly 77 million unique TCR beta chains, roughly 11 million of which were shared by at least two donors. Raw reads were error-corrected and collapsed into unique sequences by a nearest-neighbor algorithm in which closely related sequences were merged to remove PCR and sequencing errors. To assign V, D and J gene segments, CDR3 sequences were aligned to IMGT reference sequences. For a sequence to be retained, at least a six-nucleotide match to both a V gene segment and a J gene segment was required. Rearrangements were called productive when the CDR3 lacked stop codons and stayed in frame with V and J; all others were non-productive. Following IMGT convention, CDR3 was defined as the stretch from the second conserved V-encoded cysteine up to the conserved J-encoded phenylalanine. In an earlier analysis of around 600 of the donors, sequences lacking an unambiguous match to a single V gene segment were excluded. In an earlier analysis of several hundred of the donors, V segments were called functional above 56.7% productive rearrangements and were called segregating when the between-donor standard deviation exceeded 5%. A statistical classification framework was built to diagnose cytomegalovirus status from the catalog of TCR beta chain sequences. V and J gene assignment, in a later analysis, came from comparing TCR nucleotide sequences with IMGT/GENE-DB human TR gene sequences. In a later analysis, CDR3 sequences and most-parsimonious VDJ recombination scenarios were assigned using the TCRdist pipeline. In a later analysis, each TCR beta chain was defined by its CDR3 amino acid sequence together with its V-gene family, and reads lacking a unique V-gene family were excluded. To address suspected cross-contamination and a sequencing artifact, a later analysis removed a few hundred highly shared, low-generation-probability nucleotide sequences. In a later analysis, a clonal expansion index was calculated for each public chain from normalized within-repertoire ranks of inferred template counts. In a later analysis, generation probabilities were computed using a VDJ recombination model fitted to out-of-frame rearrangements, and the results were checked against IGoR. In a later analysis, TCR-TCR, TCR-HLA and TCR-CMV co-occurrence was scored with hypergeometric tests, and a repertoire-size bias correction was applied to TCR pairs. In a later analysis, false discovery rates were estimated by permuting HLA or CMV assignments 20 times. In a later analysis, co-occurring TCRs were grouped using DBSCAN, with TCRdist sequence similarity added in when clustering inside HLA-allele-positive subsets. Repertoires with fewer than 30,000 or more than 120,000 public chains were left out of co-occurrence clustering, as were five repertoires with anomalous nucleotide sharing. The source is immuneACCESS, and TCRdb retained only in-frame sequences with V and J called. Part of the clones is not carried over; for the studies checked, unresolved V genes explain less than half of this, and the remainder is unexplained. The DNA gave D and trimming, while V, J and clone size come from that table. Within this sample are fewer than 150,000 clones, with about four fifths of them counted one time only. The leading ten clones occupy roughly 4.2% of the sample.

Study-wide conclusions, independent of this receptor: While some public TCRs were present in many individuals, most TCR sequences turned up only very rarely across donors. In a later analysis, TCR association rates were found to vary across HLA loci, with the most associated TCRs seen for DRB1 alleles and the fewest for HLA-C alleles. Most CMV-associated TCR beta chains appeared to be HLA-restricted in a later analysis, and the HLA associations seemed to be driven largely by CMV exposure. At a false discovery rate of 0.05, a later analysis linked some 17,000 TCR beta sequences to specific HLA alleles. In this cohort, only TCR beta chains were sequenced, and detectable features were limited by the absence of alpha or paired-chain data. In vitro tests confirmed that three of the cytomegalovirus-associated TCR beta chains recognize cytomegalovirus antigens. A cluster of highly shared sequence variants was judged likely to represent a technical artifact of the sequencing pipeline. A further reported finding was that TCR beta sequences accurately predicted the HLA-A and HLA-B alleles for most subjects in the first cohort. According to a later analysis, parvovirus B19, influenza, CMV and Epstein-Barr virus appeared linked to several top co-occurrence clusters. Correlated functional status among segregating V segments might reflect linkage disequilibrium, but an unknown experimental factor could not be ruled out. A total of 150 to 200 TCR beta chains were listed by the study as associated with cytomegalovirus. The classifier was reported to diagnose cytomegalovirus status with high specificity and sensitivity in both the original cohort and the validation cohort. Sequencing depth was assumed to be roughly uniform across donors in the presence/absence analyses, though that assumption may not hold. Compared with equally common non-associated chains, HLA-associated TCR beta chains in a later analysis were more clonally expanded and had lower generation probabilities. Because the 87-base-pair reads could not distinguish some IMGT-functional V segments, including TRBV6-2 and TRBV6-3, those segments were excluded. Because counts were too low, about 15 rarely observed V segments, including chromosome 9 orphons, were left out of the earlier analysis of 587 of the donors. The authors suggested that the approach could potentially be extended to other disease states and immunological phenotypes. The only immune exposure information available for the cohort was CMV serostatus. HLA typing was unavailable for some donors at each locus, so association tests used only the typed subset. Assigning TCR associations to individual alleles was difficult when HLA alleles, especially DR and DQ, strongly co-occurred. A later genetic analysis associated a missense DCLRE1C variant with V-gene and J-gene trimming of TCR beta chains, and an independent cohort replicated the association. In an earlier analysis of over 550 of the donors, most TCR beta V segments were observed in productive rearrangements about 87% or about 30% of the time, broadly matching IMGT annotations. In a later genetic analysis, fewer N-insertions in productive TCRs were reported among donors in an Asian-associated ancestry cluster than the 666-donor mean.

The cohort consisted of 600 to 700 healthy bone marrow donors. All cohort members were sampled while nominally healthy, although unrecorded immune exposures were likely present. The donor tested CMV seropositive and was one of the 289 seropositive cohort members. Each donor provided a peripheral blood sample, and peripheral blood mononuclear cells were used for TCR beta sequencing. Genomic DNA extraction from the blood cell samples was performed with the Qiagen DNeasy Blood Extraction Kit. The germline V gene encodes CDR1 SGHTS and CDR2 YDEGEE. Ends trimmed: V by 1 base, J by 2 bases; bases unmatched to a gene: 5. The cysteine opens and the phenylalanine closes a CDR3 of 16 amino acids. Just CDR3 DNA is preserved here, 48 bases in frame from base 1.

The V and J genes are TRBV5-8 and TRBJ1-3; TRBD1 agrees with 8 junctional bases. The sequenced material came from PBMCs. This sequence was found in a man aged 40-50 years in good health and CMV-seropositive. The CDR3 here reads CASSLWGRGPGNTIYF. The bases read TGTGCCAGCAGCTTGTGGGGCAGGGGGCCTGGAAACACCATATATTTT.